One sample yielded the 28 T cell receptor beta chains listed below, sequenced in a study of CD8+CD57+ T cells in acquired aplastic anemia. Sequencing involved patients with CD8+CD57+ cell expansion previously shown by flow cytometry. Genomic DNA served as template for TCR beta VDJ and CDR3 profiling. TCRdb re-analysed the reads in MiXCR, keeping a single row per CDR3 protein. This table holds some 170,000 distinct CDR3 sequences, 40% to 55% found once. Sequencing was done on a sample of sorted CD4+, CD8+, or CD8+CD57+ T cells (not recorded which) from PBMCs. These receptors all stem from a human donor with aplastic anemia.

Concerning this clonotype itself: It may be a read error: a sequence one base away is much more abundant. The chain links TRBV12-3 or TRBV12-4 to TRBJ2-1; 13 bases agree with TRBD2. The trim removed 5 bases at V and 9 bases at J, leaving 7 bases unmatched. CDR3 length equals 15 residues. The CDR3, as DNA: TGTGCCAGCAGTCCGACTAGCGGGGGGCACAGTGAGCAGTTCTTC. Amino acid sequence: CASSPTSGGHSEQFF.

The J gene is TRBJ2-7, the V gene TRBV24-1; either TRBD1 or TRBD2 may supply D (5 bases each). V was pared by 3 bases and J by 6 bases, with 17 bases between. The CDR3 is 15 residues long. Germline V gives CDR1 KGHDR, CDR2 SFDVKD. The DNA for the CDR3 is TGTGCCACCAGTGATCGAAACACCCGGGACGGCGAGCAGTACTTC. Its protein product is CATSDRNTRDGEQYF.

This clonotype was counted at least ten times. The chain recombines TRBV7-9 with TRBJ2-1; 10 bases are shared with TRBD2. CDR3 length: 15 residues. The trim removed 4 bases at V and 8 bases at J, leaving 8 bases unmatched. Germline values: CDR1 SEHNR, CDR2 FQNEAQ (reference sequence). Here the CDR3 reads CASSSTSGDGDEQFF. CDR3 bases: TGTGCCAGCAGCTCAACTAGCGGGGATGGCGATGAGCAGTTCTTC. Full variable domain (outside the CDR3, taken from reference TRBV7-9 and TRBJ2-1): DTGVSQNPRHKITKRGQNVTFRCDPISEHNRLYWYRQTLGQGPEFLTYFQNEAQLEKSRLLSDRFSAERPKGSFSTLEIQRTEQGDSAMYLCASSSTSGDGDEQFFGPGTRLTVL.

In its sample, this clonotype was seen many times. The chain carries TRBV7-6 and TRBJ2-1; D remains unclear. V was pared by 1 base and J by 0 bases, with 7 bases between. The CDR3 runs to 15 residues. The V gene's germline CDR1 is SGHVS and CDR2 FNYEAQ. The CDR3 spells CASSLGPSSYNEQFF. The CDR3 DNA reads TGTGCCAGCAGCTTAGGCCCGAGCTCCTACAATGAGCAGTTCTTC.

The rearrangement joins TRBV10-2 to TRBJ2-7; TRBD2 agrees at 10 bases. Germline V gene sequence: CDR1 WSHSY, CDR2 SAAADI. Unmatched junction bases numbered 9, after V lost 4 bases and J lost 6 bases. This CDR3 is built from 15 residues. The DNA of the CDR3 is TGCGCCAGCAGTGCACCTAGCGGGGGAGCGGGCGAGCAGTACTTC. It yields the protein CASSAPSGGAGEQYF.

In its sample, this clonotype was seen a few times. A much larger clone differs by one base, so this may be a read error. This sequence joins TRBV9 and TRBJ2-2, with TRBD2 as a possible D gene (5 bases). Germline V gives CDR1 SGDLS, CDR2 YYNGEE. The CDR3 sequence is 13 residues long. The CDR3 DNA reads as TGTGCCAGCACGGAGGCGAACACCGGGGAGCTGCTTTTT. It yields the protein CASTEANTGELLF.

A word on this clonotype: At one of its ends the junction is not consistent with the germline gene, which may arise from a read error. This chain links TRBV2 with TRBJ2-7; 9 nucleotides agree with TRBD1. The CDR3 runs to 13 residues. Germline lookup yields CDR1 SNHLY and CDR2 FYNNEI. The CDR3 is CASSFDRGVKQYF. CDR3 DNA: TGTGCCAGCAGTTTCGACAGGGGGGTTAAGCAATACTTC.

This clonotype showed up just once. This chain joins TRBV25-1 and TRBJ1-2; no firm D call. In germline, CDR1 is MGHDK, CDR2 SYGVNS. Trimming took off 3 bases at V and 1 base at J, with 9 bases between the two ends. The CDR3 totals 14 residues. This CDR3 reads CASSELGVNYGYTF. As DNA, the CDR3 is TGTGCCAGCAGTGAGTTAGGTGTTAACTATGGCTACACCTTC.

This clonotype appeared many times. The genes are TRBV5-4 and TRBJ1-1; D is unclear. Trimming left V 2 bases short and J 0 bases short, with 14 bases between. CDR3 length equals 16 residues. Germline CDR1 SGHNT, CDR2 YYREEE (reference sequence). CDR3 loop: CASSLGPPTMNTEAFF. For the CDR3, the DNA is TGTGCCAGCAGCTTAGGGCCCCCAACCATGAACACTGAAGCTTTCTTT.

This clonotype was seen ten or more times. This chain joins TRBV7-2 and TRBJ2-6; a possible D gene is TRBD2 (7 bases). The CDR3 has 16 amino acids. V was shortened by 0 bases and J by 3 bases, with 9 bases between the two germline ends. Germline-derived CDR1 and CDR2 are SGHTA and FQGNSA. CDR3 nucleotide sequence: TGTGCCAGCAGCTTAGCAGGGGGGGTTGGGGCCAACGTCCTGACTTTC. Protein: CASSLAGGVGANVLTF.

This clonotype was counted ten times or more. The genes are TRBV6-1 and TRBJ1-2; D may be TRBD1 (5 bases). V was pared by 7 bases and J by 2 bases, with 11 bases between. This CDR3 is 13 amino acids long. CDR1 and CDR2 (germline): MNHNS, SASEGT. The CDR3 loop reads CASTAGPNYGYTF. The CDR3 nucleotides are TGTGCCAGCACCGCAGGGCCGAACTATGGCTACACCTTC.

This clonotype was counted many times. The chain recombines TRBV5-1 with TRBJ2-7, with D unresolved. Germline-derived CDR1 and CDR2 are SGHRS and YFSETQ. V was cut by 5 bases and J by 0 bases, with 6 bases left in between. CDR3 size: 12 residues. The CDR3 region has the DNA TGCGCCAGCAGGGGGAACTCCTACGAGCAGTACTTC. It encodes CASRGNSYEQYF.

This clonotype came up many times. The rearrangement links TRBV20-1 to TRBJ1-4, with unresolved D. The germline V and J ends were trimmed by 5 bases and 8 bases, with 15 bases remaining between them. CDR3 length equals 13 residues. Germline CDR1 DFQATT, CDR2 SNEGSKA (reference sequence). The CDR3 spells CSAPGLVEEKLFF. CDR3 DNA sequence: TGCAGTGCTCCGGGCCTCGTGGAGGAAAAACTGTTTTTT.

This clonotype was detected only a few times. A much larger clonotype is one base distant, so this may be a read error. V gene TRBV7-2 combines with J gene TRBJ2-2; D assignment may be TRBD1 or TRBD2 (7 bases each). This CDR3 comprises 16 residues. In germline, CDR1 is SGHTA, CDR2 FQGNSA. CDR3 loop: CASTPQGGSNTGELLF. The CDR3, as DNA: TGTGCCAGCACCCCTCAGGGGGGGAGTAACACCGGGGAGCTGCTTTTT.

This clonotype has a count of ten or more. The chain has TRBV5-1 and TRBJ2-3; 8 bases map to TRBD2. The ends lost 4 bases at V and 3 bases at J; junction bases unmatched: 4. From germline, CDR1 is SGHRS and CDR2 YFSETQ. The CDR3 loop spans 14 amino acids. For the CDR3, the DNA is TGCGCCAGCAGCCGGGGGGGCCGGACAGATACGCAGTATTTT. It translates to CASSRGGRTDTQYF.

This clonotype was observed at least ten times. The V and J genes are TRBV12-3 or TRBV12-4 and TRBJ2-7; 7 bases fit TRBD1. This CDR3 is built from 14 residues. Trimming cost V 2 bases and J 2 bases; bases outside gene matches: 3. The CDR3 sequence: CASSLSDRAYEQYF. The CDR3 bases are TGTGCCAGCAGTTTAAGTGACAGGGCCTACGAGCAGTACTTC.

This clonotype was seen at least ten times. The chain recombines TRBV2 with TRBJ2-2; tentatively, D is TRBD2 (5 bases). Trimming cost V 1 base and J 7 bases, with 13 bases left between them. CDR3 length: 15 amino acids. Germline V gene data show CDR1 as SNHLY and CDR2 as FYNNEI. CDR3: CASSEGLWAGGELFF. CDR3 in DNA: TGTGCCAGCAGTGAAGGACTGTGGGCGGGCGGGGAGCTGTTTTTT.

A word on this clonotype: This could be a read error, since a much larger clone is one nucleotide away. The chain is built from TRBV9 and TRBJ1-2; TRBD1 matches 7 bases. This CDR3 is built from 16 residues. CDR1 is SGDLS and CDR2 is YYNGEE in the germline V gene. Trimming cost V 0 bases and J 2 bases; bases outside gene matches: 7. Written as DNA, the CDR3 is TGTGCCAGCAGCGTAGTTACGGGACAGCAGAACTATGGCTACACCTTC. This codes for CASSVVTGQQNYGYTF.

The chain couples TRBV20-1 to TRBJ1-1, with D unresolved. CDR3 size: 11 residues. CDR1 DFQATT and CDR2 SNEGSKA come from the germline V gene (reference sequence). V lost 5 bases to trimming and J lost 4 bases, with 8 bases between them. As DNA, the CDR3 is TGCAGTGCTCTTAGTTTCACTGAAGCTTTCTTT. This sequence encodes CSALSFTEAFF.

The J gene is TRBJ1-6, the V gene TRBV6-4; D gene ambiguous. With 0 bases removed from V and 9 bases from J, the gap between germline ends came to 3 bases. This CDR3 region has 12 residues. Germline V lookup: CDR1 MRHNA, CDR2 SNTAGT. This CDR3 reads CASSDSGSPLHF. For the CDR3, the DNA is TGTGCCAGCAGTGACTCGGGTTCACCCCTCCACTTT.

The rearrangement joins TRBV25-1 to TRBJ1-3; D gene uncertain. The length of the CDR3 is 15 residues. In germline, CDR1 is MGHDK, CDR2 SYGVNS. Trimming shortened V by 4 bases and J by 0 bases, and 10 bases separated the two germline ends. CDR3 bases: TGTGCCAGCAGTGCGGACCTTCCCTCTGGAAACACCATATATTTT. Protein product: CASSADLPSGNTIYF.

The CDR3 region is CASSSGTARSPLHF. In DNA form, the CDR3 reads TGTGCCAGCAGCTCAGGGACGGCCCGCTCACCCCTCCACTTT. The chain is built from TRBV7-9 and TRBJ1-6; possible D gene TRBD1, 5 bases. Germline V gene lookup returns CDR1 SEHNR and CDR2 FQNEAQ (reference sequence). The CDR3 contains 14 residues. The germline V and J ends were trimmed by 4 bases and 10 bases, with 14 bases remaining between them.

This clonotype was counted a few times. The chain recombines TRBV5-1 with TRBJ2-3; 9 positions agree with TRBD2. Germline V lookup: CDR1 SGHRS, CDR2 YFSETQ. CDR3 length: 17 amino acids. The junction had 10 bases not matched to a gene; V was cut back by 0 bases and J by 5 bases. The CDR3 loop is CASSLAYLGGGEDTQYF. In DNA, the CDR3 is TGCGCCAGCAGCTTGGCGTATCTAGGCGGGGGGGAAGATACGCAGTATTTT.

This clonotype was counted a few times. The V gene is TRBV6-1, the J gene TRBJ1-2; D call uncertain. The ends were cut back, 1 base at V and 2 bases at J, with 14 bases in the middle. The CDR3 consists of 16 residues. Germline lookup yields CDR1 MNHNS and CDR2 SASEGT. In DNA, the CDR3 is TGTGCCAGCAGTGAAGGGTTACCTTTGGGGAACTATGGCTACACCTTC. It specifies CASSEGLPLGNYGYTF.

This clonotype was counted a few times. The chain combines TRBV15 with TRBJ2-7; 15 nucleotides match TRBD2. Germline V lookup: CDR1 LNHNV, CDR2 YYDKDF (reference sequence). This CDR3 has 17 amino acids. The V and J ends lost 1 base and 5 bases, in that order; junction bases with no gene match: 6. The CDR3 DNA follows: TGTGCCACCAGCAGAGGGACTAGCGGGAGGGCCGTCGACGAGCAGTACTTC. Translated, it gives CATSRGTSGRAVDEQYF.

V usage is TRBV5-4 and J usage is TRBJ2-7; a possible D gene is TRBD1 (6 bases). CDR1 is SGHNT and CDR2 is YYREEE in the germline V gene (reference sequence). This CDR3 has 13 amino acids. Trimming removed 4 bases at V and 3 bases at J, with 11 bases between. The CDR3: CASSNRDNYEQYF. CDR3 in DNA: TGTGCCAGCAGCAACCGGGACAACTACGAGCAGTACTTC.

This clonotype appeared many times. The J gene is TRBJ2-3, the V gene TRBV5-1; 10 bases are shared with TRBD1. V lost 4 bases and J lost 6; bases outside the gene matches: 8. There are 15 residues in the CDR3. Germline CDR1 SGHRS, CDR2 YFSETQ. Written as DNA, the CDR3 is TGCGCCAGCAGCCCGACAGGGGGCAGCTTGGATACGCAGTATTTT. It codes for CASSPTGGSLDTQYF.

Many counts were recorded for this clonotype. The chain couples TRBV7-2 to TRBJ1-1; 9 bases are a match to TRBD1. V was pared by 5 bases and J by 6 bases, with 10 bases of the junction left unmatched. CDR3 length: 15 amino acids. Germline loops: CDR1 SGHTA, CDR2 FQGNSA. The CDR3 spells CASSPPDRGIAEAFF. CDR3 coding DNA: TGTGCCAGCAGCCCGCCGGACAGGGGCATCGCTGAAGCTTTCTTT.